Listed here are 5 T cell receptor beta chains from one sample, sequenced in a study of CD8 T cells in Susac syndrome. Reverse transcription of roughly 0.5 to 1 ug RNA was performed with random hexamers. TCRdb reprocessed the immunoSEQ multiplex PCR reads with MiXCR, giving one entry per CDR3 protein. The table includes under 150,000 distinct CDR3 sequences, roughly 94% detected once. Sequencing input: CD4+ T cells from PBMCs. The receptors shown here come from a human donor with multiple sclerosis.

CDR3 region: CASSLTRTGETEAFF. CDR3 DNA sequence: TGCGCCAGCAGCTTGACACGGACAGGGGAAACTGAAGCTTTCTTT. The rearrangement links TRBV5-1 to TRBJ1-1; 9 bases map to TRBD1. Germline V CDR1 and CDR2: SGHRS, YFSETQ. This CDR3 has 15 amino acids. V lost 1 base to trimming and J lost 5 bases; unmatched junction nucleotides: 6.

This chain connects TRBV5-1 to TRBJ1-1; D is possibly TRBD1 (5 bases). V dropped 4 bases and J dropped 0 bases, with 13 bases sitting between them. The V gene's germline CDR1 is SGHRS and CDR2 YFSETQ. The CDR3 has 15 amino acids. CDR3: CASSPGRSMNTEAFF. DNA for the CDR3: TGCGCCAGCAGCCCGGGACGGAGCATGAACACTGAAGCTTTCTTT.

The chain links TRBV30 to TRBJ1-2; D uncertain. Per germline, CDR1 GTSNPN and CDR2 SVGIG (reference sequence). There are 15 residues in the CDR3. Trimming removed 0 bases from V and 8 bases from J, with 19 bases in between. The CDR3 nucleotides are TGTGCCTGGAGTGTAAGGCCCCCTGATATTTGGGGCTACACCTTC. Translation gives CAWSVRPPDIWGYTF.

The chain recombines TRBV5-1 with TRBJ1-1; unclear D gene. This CDR3 is 14 amino acids long. The V end lost 3 bases, the J end lost 3 bases, and 12 bases lay between the germline ends. In germline, CDR1 is SGHRS, CDR2 YFSETQ. The CDR3 sequence is CASSSVPRDTEAFF. The CDR3 DNA reads TGCGCCAGCAGCTCGGTGCCCCGGGACACTGAAGCTTTCTTT.

This sequence joins TRBV7-9 and TRBJ2-3, with D possibly TRBD2 on 6 matching bases. The germline V gene has CDR1 SEHNR and CDR2 FQNEAQ (reference sequence). The CDR3 sequence is 11 residues long. The ends were cut back, 8 bases at V and 6 bases at J, with 9 bases in the middle. CDR3 DNA: TGTGCCAGCTCGGAGGGGGATACGCAGTATTTT. It is translated as CASSEGDTQYF.